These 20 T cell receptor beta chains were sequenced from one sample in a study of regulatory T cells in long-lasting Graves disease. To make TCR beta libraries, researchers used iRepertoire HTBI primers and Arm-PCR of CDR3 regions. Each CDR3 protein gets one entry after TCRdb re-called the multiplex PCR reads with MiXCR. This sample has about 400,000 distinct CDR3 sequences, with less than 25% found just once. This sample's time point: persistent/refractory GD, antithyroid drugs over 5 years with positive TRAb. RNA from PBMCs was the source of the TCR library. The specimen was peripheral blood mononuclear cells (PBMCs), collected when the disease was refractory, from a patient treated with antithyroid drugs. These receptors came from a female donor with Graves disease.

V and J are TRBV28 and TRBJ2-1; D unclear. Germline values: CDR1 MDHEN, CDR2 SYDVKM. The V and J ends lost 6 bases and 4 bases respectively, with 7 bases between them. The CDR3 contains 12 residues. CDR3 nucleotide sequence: TGTGCCAGCAGAACCATGTACAATGAGCAGTTCTTC. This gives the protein CASRTMYNEQFF. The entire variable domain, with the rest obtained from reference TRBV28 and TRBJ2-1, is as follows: DVKVTQSSRYLVKRTGEKVFLECVQDMDHENMFWYRQDPGLGLRLIYFSYDVKMKEKGDIPEGYSVSREKKERFSLILESASTNQTSMYLCASRTMYNEQFFGPGTRLTVL.

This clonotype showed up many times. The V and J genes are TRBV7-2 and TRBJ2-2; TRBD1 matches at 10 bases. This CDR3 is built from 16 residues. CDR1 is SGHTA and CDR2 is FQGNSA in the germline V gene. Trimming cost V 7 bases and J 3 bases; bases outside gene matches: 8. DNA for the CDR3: TGTGCCAGCACCAAAGGGGGACAGGGGTACACCGGGGAGCTGTTTTTT. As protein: CASTKGGQGYTGELFF.

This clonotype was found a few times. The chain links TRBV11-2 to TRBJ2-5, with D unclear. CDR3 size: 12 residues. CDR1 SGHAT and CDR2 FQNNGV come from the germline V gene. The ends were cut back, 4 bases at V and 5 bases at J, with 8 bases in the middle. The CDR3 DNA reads TGTGCCAGCAGCTCCGTATCGGAGACCCAGTACTTC. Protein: CASSSVSETQYF.

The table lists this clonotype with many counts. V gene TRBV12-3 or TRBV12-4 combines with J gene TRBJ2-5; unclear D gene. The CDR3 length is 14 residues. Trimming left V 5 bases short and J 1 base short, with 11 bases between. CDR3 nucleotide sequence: TGTGCCAGCAGTCCCGGAGTTACCCAAGAGACCCAGTACTTC. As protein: CASSPGVTQETQYF.

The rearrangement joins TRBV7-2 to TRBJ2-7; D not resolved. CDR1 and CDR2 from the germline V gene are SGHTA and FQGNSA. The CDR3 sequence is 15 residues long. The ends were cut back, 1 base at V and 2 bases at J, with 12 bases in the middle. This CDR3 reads CASSLVSQPPYEQYF. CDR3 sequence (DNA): TGTGCCAGCAGCTTAGTGTCGCAGCCACCCTACGAGCAGTACTTC.

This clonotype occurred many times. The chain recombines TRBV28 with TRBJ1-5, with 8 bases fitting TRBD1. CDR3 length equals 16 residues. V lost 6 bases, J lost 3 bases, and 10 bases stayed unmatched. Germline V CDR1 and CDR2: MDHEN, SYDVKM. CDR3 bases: TGTGCCAGCAGCCCTTCGTTGGGACAGGCCAATCAGCCCCAGCATTTT. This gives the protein CASSPSLGQANQPQHF.

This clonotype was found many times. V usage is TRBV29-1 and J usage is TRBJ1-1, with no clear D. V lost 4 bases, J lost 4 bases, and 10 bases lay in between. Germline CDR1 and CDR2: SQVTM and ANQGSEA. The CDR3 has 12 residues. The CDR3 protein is CSVAVVGTEAFF. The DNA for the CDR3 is TGCAGCGTTGCGGTAGTGGGCACTGAAGCTTTCTTT. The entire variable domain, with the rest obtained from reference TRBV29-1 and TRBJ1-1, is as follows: SAVISQKPSRDICQRGTSLTIQCQVDSQVTMMFWYRQQPGQSLTLIATANQGSEATYESGFVIDKFPISRPNLTFSTLTVSNMSPEDSSIYLCSVAVVGTEAFFGQGTRLTVV.

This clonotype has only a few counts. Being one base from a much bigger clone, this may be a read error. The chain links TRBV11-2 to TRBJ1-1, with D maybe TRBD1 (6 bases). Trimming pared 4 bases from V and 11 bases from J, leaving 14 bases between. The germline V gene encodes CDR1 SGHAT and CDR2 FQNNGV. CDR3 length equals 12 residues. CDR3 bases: TGTGCCAGCAGCTCAGGGGACGGGGGGGCTTTCTTT. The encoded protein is CASSSGDGGAFF.

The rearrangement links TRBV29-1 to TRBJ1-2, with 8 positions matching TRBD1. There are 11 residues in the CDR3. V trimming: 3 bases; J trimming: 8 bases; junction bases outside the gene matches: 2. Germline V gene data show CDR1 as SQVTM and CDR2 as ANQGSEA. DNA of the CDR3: TGCAGCGTTGAGACAGGGGAAGGCTACACCTTC. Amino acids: CSVETGEGYTF.

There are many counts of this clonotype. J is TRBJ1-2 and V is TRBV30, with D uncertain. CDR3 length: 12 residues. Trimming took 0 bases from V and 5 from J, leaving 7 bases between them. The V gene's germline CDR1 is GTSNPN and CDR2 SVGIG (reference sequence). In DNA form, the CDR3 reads TGTGCCTGGAGTGTAACCGCATATGGCTACACCTTC. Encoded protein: CAWSVTAYGYTF. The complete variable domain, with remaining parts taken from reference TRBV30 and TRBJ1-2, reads SQTIHQWPATLVQPVGSPLSLECTVEGTSNPNLYWYRQAAGRGLQLLFYSVGIGQISSEVPQNLSASRPQDRQFILSSKKLLLSDSGFYLCAWSVTAYGYTFGSGTRLTVV.

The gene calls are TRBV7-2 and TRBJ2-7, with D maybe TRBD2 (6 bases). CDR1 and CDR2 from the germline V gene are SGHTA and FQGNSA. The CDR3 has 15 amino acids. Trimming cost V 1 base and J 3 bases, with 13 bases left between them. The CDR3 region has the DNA TGTGCCAGCAGCTTAGTTGTAGGGCGGGACTACGAGCAGTACTTC. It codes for CASSLVVGRDYEQYF.

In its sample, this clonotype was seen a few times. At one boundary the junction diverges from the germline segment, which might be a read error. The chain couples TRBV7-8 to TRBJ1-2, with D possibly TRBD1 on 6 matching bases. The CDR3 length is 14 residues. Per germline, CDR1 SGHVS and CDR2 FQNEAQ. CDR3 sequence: CASSTETGDYGHTF. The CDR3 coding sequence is TGCGCCAGCAGTACAGAGACAGGCGACTATGGCCACACCTTC.

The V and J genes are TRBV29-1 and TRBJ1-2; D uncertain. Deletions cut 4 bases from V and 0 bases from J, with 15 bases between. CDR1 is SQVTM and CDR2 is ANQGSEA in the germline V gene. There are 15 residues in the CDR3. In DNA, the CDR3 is TGCAGCGTTGTTAGCGCGAGAGATACTAACTATGGCTACACCTTC. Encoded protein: CSVVSARDTNYGYTF.

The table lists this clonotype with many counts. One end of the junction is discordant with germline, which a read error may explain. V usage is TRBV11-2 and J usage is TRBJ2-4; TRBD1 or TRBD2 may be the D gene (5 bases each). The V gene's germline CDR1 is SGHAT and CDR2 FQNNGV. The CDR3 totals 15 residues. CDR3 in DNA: TGTGCCAGCAGCCTAGAGGGGATAGCCAAAAACATTCAGTACTTC. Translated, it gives CASSLEGIAKNIQYF.

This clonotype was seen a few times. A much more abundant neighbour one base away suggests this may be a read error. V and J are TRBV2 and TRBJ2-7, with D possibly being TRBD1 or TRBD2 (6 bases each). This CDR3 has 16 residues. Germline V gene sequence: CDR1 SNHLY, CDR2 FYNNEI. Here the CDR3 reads CTSSEMAGLGGNEQYF. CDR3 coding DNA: TGTACCAGCAGTGAAATGGCAGGCCTAGGGGGGAACGAGCAGTACTTC.

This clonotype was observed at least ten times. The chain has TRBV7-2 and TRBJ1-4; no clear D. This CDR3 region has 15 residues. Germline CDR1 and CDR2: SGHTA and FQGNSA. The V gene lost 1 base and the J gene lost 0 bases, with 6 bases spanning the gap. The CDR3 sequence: CASSLDSATNEKLFF. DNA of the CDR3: TGTGCCAGCAGCTTAGATAGCGCAACTAATGAAAAACTGTTTTTT. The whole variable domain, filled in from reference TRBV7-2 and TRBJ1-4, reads GAGVSQSPSNKVTEKGKDVELRCDPISGHTALYWYRQSLGQGLEFLIYFQGNSAPDKSGLPSDRFSAERTGGSVSTLTIQRTQQEDSAVYLCASSLDSATNEKLFFGSGTQLSVL.

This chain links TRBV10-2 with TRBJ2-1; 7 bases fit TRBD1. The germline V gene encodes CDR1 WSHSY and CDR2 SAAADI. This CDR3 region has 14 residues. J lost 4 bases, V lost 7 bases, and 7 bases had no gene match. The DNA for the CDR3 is TGCGCCAGCATCGGGCTACAGGGGTACAATGAGCAGTTCTTC. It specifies CASIGLQGYNEQFF.

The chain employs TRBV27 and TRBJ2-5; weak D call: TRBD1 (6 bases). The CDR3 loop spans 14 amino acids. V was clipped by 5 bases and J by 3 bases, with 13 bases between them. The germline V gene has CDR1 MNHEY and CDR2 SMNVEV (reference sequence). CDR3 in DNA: TGTGCCAGCAGTACCGCAGGGGTTGAAGAGACCCAGTACTTC. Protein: CASSTAGVEETQYF.

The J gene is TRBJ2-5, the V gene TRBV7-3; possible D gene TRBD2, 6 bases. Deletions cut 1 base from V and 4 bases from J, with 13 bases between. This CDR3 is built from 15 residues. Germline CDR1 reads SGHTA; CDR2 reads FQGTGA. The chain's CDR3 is CASSLNGRRGETQYF. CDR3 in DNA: TGTGCCAGCAGCTTAAACGGACGGAGGGGAGAGACCCAGTACTTC. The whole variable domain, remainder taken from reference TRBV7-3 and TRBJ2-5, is GAGVSQTPSNKVTEKGKYVELRCDPISGHTALYWYRQSLGQGPEFLIYFQGTGAADDSGLPNDRFFAVRPEGSVSTLKIQRTERGDSAVYLCASSLNGRRGETQYFGPGTRLLVL.

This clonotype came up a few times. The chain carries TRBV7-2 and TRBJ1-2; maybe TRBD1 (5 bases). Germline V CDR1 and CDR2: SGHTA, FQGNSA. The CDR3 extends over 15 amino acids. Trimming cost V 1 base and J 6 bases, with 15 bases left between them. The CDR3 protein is CASSLDLGAGHGYTF. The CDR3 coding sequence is TGTGCCAGCAGCTTAGATCTTGGGGCTGGTCATGGCTACACCTTC.